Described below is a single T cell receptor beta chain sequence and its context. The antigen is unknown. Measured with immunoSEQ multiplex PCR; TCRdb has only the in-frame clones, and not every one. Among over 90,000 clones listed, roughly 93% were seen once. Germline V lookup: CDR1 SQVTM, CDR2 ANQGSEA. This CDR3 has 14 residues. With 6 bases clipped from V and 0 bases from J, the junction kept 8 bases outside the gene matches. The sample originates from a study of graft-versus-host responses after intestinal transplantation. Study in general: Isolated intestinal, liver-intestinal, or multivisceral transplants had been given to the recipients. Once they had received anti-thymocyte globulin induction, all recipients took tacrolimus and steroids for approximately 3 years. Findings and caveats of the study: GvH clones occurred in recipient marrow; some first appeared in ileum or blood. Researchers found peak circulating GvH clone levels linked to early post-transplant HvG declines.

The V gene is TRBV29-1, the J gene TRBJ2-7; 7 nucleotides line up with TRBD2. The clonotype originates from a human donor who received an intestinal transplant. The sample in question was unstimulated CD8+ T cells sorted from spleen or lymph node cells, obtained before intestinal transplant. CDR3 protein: CSVRQRESSYEQYF. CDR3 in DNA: TGCAGCGTAAGACAGCGGGAAAGCTCCTACGAGCAGTACTTC.